The 13 T cell receptor beta chains below come from one sample, sequenced in a study of technical replicates of blood from several donors. This table comes from immunoSEQ multiplex PCR, and its TCRdb copy is limited to in-frame clones, with some not included. The sample shows about 80,000 clones, over 90% of them seen only once. The sample consisted of T cells isolated from PBMCs. These TCRs come from a human donor in good health.

V is TRBV29-1 and J is TRBJ1-2, with 8 bases aligning to TRBD1. Germline assignment: CDR1 SQVTM and CDR2 ANQGSEA. J was trimmed by 4 bases and V by 5 bases; bases with no gene match: 15. This CDR3 is built from 16 residues. CDR3 in DNA: TGCAGCGTTCTACATAGCTCAGGACAGGGCATCTATGGCTACACCTTC. Its protein is CSVLHSSGQGIYGYTF.

This rearrangement joins TRBV5-1 to TRBJ2-1; TRBD2 agrees at 11 bases. The CDR3 length is 15 residues. From germline, CDR1 is SGHRS and CDR2 YFSETQ. The V segment lost 4 bases and the J segment 3 bases; nucleotides outside the gene matches: 3. The CDR3 spells CASSKGLADYNEQFF. DNA of the CDR3: TGCGCCAGCAGCAAGGGACTAGCGGACTACAATGAGCAGTTCTTC.

This rearrangement joins TRBV4-3 to TRBJ2-2, with 9 positions matching TRBD2. Trimming removed 0 bases from V and 7 bases from J; junction bases left unmatched: 9. Germline CDR1 and CDR2: LGHNA and YSLEER. The CDR3 has 17 residues. The CDR3 loop reads CASSQDGIAGVNGELFF. The CDR3 bases are TGCGCCAGCAGCCAAGATGGAATAGCGGGAGTTAACGGGGAGCTGTTTTTT.

The V and J genes are TRBV4-3 and TRBJ2-3; D gene uncertain. The CDR3 has 15 amino acids. Looked up from germline, CDR1 is LGHNA and CDR2 is YSLEER. The V gene lost 1 base and the J gene lost 1 base, with 9 bases spanning the gap. The CDR3 here is CASSQAPLGTDTQYF. The CDR3 region has the DNA TGCGCCAGCAGCCAAGCCCCCTTAGGCACAGATACGCAGTATTTT.

This chain joins TRBV4-2 and TRBJ2-1, with 8 bases that match TRBD2. Germline V gene sequence: CDR1 LGHNA, CDR2 YNFKEQ. Trimming cost V 4 bases and J 6 bases; bases outside gene matches: 11. CDR3 length: 16 residues. Here the CDR3 DNA reads TGTGCCAGCAGCCGCCAAGGGGCTAGCGGGTTCAATGAGCAGTTCTTC. Protein product: CASSRQGASGFNEQFF.

The chain employs TRBV28 and TRBJ1-2; no reliable D call. This CDR3 spans 15 amino acids. The germline CDR1 and CDR2 sequences are MDHEN and SYDVKM. V was clipped by 4 bases and J by 7 bases, with 19 bases between them. The CDR3 spells CASSSGPDPGRGYTF. CDR3 DNA sequence: TGTGCCAGCAGTTCGGGTCCCGACCCGGGTCGTGGCTACACCTTC.

The chain employs TRBV6-5 and TRBJ2-1; TRBD2 is a possible D gene (7 bases). Germline V lookup: CDR1 MNHEY, CDR2 SVGAGI. Deletions cut 7 bases from V and 1 base from J, with 14 bases between. There are 15 residues in the CDR3. As DNA, the CDR3 is TGTGCCAGCACCTCAAAGGGGGGGTCCTACAATGAGCAGTTCTTC. Its protein product is CASTSKGGSYNEQFF.

The chain couples TRBV11-2 to TRBJ2-5, with D unresolved. Germline V gene sequence: CDR1 SGHAT, CDR2 FQNNGV. V shed 5 bases and J shed 0 bases, with 7 bases lying between them. The length of the CDR3 is 13 residues. Written as DNA, the CDR3 is TGTGCCAGCAGCCCCAGGTACCAAGAGACCCAGTACTTC. It translates to CASSPRYQETQYF.

V is TRBV28 and J is TRBJ1-2, with D possibly TRBD1 on 5 matching bases. Between the trimmed V and J ends, which lost 3 bases and 0 bases, there was a span of 14 bases. Germline V gives CDR1 MDHEN, CDR2 SYDVKM. CDR3 length: 16 residues. CDR3 loop: CASSFIGAGPNYGYTF. DNA for the CDR3: TGTGCCAGCAGTTTCATAGGGGCTGGCCCTAACTATGGCTACACCTTC.

V gene TRBV9 combines with J gene TRBJ1-4; 10 nucleotides line up with TRBD1. There are 15 residues in the CDR3. Germline CDR1 reads SGDLS; CDR2 reads YYNGEE. V lost 4 bases, J lost 8 bases, and 8 bases stayed unmatched. In DNA, the CDR3 is TGTGCCAGCAGCTTAGGGGGACAGGGGAGGGAAAAACTGTTTTTT. Translated: CASSLGGQGREKLFF.

The CDR3 DNA sequence: TGTGCCAGCAGTTCCAGGGGCAAGGATCAGCCCCAGCATTTT. This codes for CASSSRGKDQPQHF. The V call is TRBV2, the J call TRBJ1-5, with D possibly being TRBD1 (6 bases). This CDR3 is 14 amino acids long. Germline V gene sequence: CDR1 SNHLY, CDR2 FYNNEI. V lost 5 bases and J lost 5, with 13 bases in between.

The chain uses TRBV5-1 and TRBJ2-3; 7 positions agree with TRBD2. The CDR3 totals 17 residues. Germline V CDR1 and CDR2: SGHRS, YFSETQ. Trimming at V came to 6 bases and at J to 0 bases, leaving 13 bases not matched to a gene. The CDR3 reads CASTTFGGMGSTDTQYF. Here the CDR3 DNA reads TGCGCCAGCACCACATTCGGGGGGATGGGCAGCACAGATACGCAGTATTTT.

The genes are TRBV19 and TRBJ1-4, with no clear D. CDR1 LNHDA and CDR2 SQIVND come from the germline V gene (reference sequence). Trimming cost V 6 bases and J 7 bases, with 15 bases left between them. The CDR3 length is 14 residues. The CDR3 DNA is TGTGCCAGTAGAAGGCTTCAGGTCTCTGAAAAACTGTTTTTT. Translated, it gives CASRRLQVSEKLFF.